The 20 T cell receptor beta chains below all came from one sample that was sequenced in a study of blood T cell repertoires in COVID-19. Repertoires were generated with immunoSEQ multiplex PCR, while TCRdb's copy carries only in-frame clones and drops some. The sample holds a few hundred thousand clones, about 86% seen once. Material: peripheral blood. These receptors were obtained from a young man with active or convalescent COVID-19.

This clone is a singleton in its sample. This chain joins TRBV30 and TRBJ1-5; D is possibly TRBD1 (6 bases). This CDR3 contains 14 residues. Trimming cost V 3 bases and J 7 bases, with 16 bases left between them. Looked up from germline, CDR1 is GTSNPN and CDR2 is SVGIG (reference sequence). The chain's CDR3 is CAWSSQQGLQPQHF. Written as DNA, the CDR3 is TGTGCCTGGAGCTCCCAGCAGGGGCTCCAGCCCCAGCATTTT.

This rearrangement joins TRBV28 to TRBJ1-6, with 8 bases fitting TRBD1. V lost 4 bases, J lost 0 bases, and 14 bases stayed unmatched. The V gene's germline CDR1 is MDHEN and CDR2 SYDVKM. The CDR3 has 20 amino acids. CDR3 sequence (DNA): TGTGCCAGCAGTTCCCAGGACAGGGTTACATTTAGCTCCTATAATTCACCCCTCCACTTT. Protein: CASSSQDRVTFSSYNSPLHF.

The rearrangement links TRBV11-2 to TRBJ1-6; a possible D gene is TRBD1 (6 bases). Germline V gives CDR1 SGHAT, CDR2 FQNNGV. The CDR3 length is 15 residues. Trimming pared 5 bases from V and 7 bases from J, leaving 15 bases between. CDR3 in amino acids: CASSAQGPTNSPLHF. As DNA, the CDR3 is TGTGCCAGCAGCGCACAGGGCCCGACCAATTCACCCCTCCACTTT.

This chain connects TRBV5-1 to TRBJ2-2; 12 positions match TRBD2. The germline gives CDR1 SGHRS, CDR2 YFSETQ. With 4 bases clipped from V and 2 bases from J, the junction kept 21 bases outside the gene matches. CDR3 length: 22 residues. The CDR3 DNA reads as TGCGCCAGCAGCCAAGGACTAGCGGGATTTTTACTGGGATCCCGAAACACCGGGGAGCTGTTTTTT. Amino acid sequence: CASSQGLAGFLLGSRNTGELFF.

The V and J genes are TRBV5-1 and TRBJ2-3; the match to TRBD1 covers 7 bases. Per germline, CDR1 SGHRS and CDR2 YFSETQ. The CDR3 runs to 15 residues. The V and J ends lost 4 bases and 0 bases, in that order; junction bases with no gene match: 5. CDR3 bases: TGCGCCAGCAGCCTACAGGGGATAAGCACAGATACGCAGTATTTT. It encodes CASSLQGISTDTQYF.

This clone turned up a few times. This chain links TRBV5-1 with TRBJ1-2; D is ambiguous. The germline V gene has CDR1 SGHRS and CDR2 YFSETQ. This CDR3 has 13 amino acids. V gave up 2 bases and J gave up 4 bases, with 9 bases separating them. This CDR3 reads CASSFGGLYGYTF. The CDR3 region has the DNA TGCGCCAGCAGCTTTGGAGGGCTCTATGGCTACACCTTC.

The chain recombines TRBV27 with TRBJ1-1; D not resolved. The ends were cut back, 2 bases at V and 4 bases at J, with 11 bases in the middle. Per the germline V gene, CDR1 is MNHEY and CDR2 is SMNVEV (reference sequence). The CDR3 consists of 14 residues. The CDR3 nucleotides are TGTGCCAGCAGTTTAGGGAGAGGAGGCACTGAAGCTTTCTTT. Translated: CASSLGRGGTEAFF.

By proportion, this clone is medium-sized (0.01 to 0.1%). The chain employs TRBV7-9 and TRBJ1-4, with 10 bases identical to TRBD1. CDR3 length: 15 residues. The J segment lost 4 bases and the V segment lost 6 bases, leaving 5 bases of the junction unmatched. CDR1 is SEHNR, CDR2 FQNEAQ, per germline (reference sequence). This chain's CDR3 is CASRDRDRGNEKLFF. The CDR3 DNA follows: TGTGCCAGCAGGGACCGGGACAGGGGTAATGAAAAACTGTTTTTT. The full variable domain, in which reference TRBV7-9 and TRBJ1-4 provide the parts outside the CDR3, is DTGVSQNPRHKITKRGQNVTFRCDPISEHNRLYWYRQTLGQGPEFLTYFQNEAQLEKSRLLSDRFSAERPKGSFSTLEIQRTEQGDSAMYLCASRDRDRGNEKLFFGSGTQLSVL.

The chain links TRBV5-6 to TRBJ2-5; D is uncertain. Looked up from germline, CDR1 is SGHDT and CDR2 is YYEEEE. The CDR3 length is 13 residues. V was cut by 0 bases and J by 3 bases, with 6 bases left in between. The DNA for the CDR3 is TGTGCCAGCAGCTTGGACGAGAAAGAGACCCAGTACTTC. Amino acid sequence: CASSLDEKETQYF.

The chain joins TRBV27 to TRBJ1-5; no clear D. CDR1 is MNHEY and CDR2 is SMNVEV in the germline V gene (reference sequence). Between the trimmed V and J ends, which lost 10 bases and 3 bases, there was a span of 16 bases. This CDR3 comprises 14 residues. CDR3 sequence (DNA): TGTGCCACCTCCTTAGGAGGGTACAATCAGCCCCAGCATTTT. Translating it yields CATSLGGYNQPQHF.

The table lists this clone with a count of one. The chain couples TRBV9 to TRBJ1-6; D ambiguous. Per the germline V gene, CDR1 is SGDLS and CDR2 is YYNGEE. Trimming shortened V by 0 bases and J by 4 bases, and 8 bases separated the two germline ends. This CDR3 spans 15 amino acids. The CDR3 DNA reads TGTGCCAGCAGCGTAGAGGCAGGATATAATTCACCCCTCCACTTT. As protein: CASSVEAGYNSPLHF. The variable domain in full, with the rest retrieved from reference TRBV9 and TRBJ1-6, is DSGVTQTPKHLITATGQRVTLRCSPRSGDLSVYWYQQSLDQGLQFLIQYYNGEERAKGNILERFSAQQFPDLHSELNLSSLELGDSALYFCASSVEAGYNSPLHFGNGTRLTVT.

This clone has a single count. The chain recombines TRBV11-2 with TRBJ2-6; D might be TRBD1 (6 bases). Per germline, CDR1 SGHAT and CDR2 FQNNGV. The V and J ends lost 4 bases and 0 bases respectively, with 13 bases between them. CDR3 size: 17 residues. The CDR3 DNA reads TGTGCCAGCAGCTCCAAGGGGGTAGCCTCTGGGGCCAACGTCCTGACTTTC. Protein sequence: CASSSKGVASGANVLTF.

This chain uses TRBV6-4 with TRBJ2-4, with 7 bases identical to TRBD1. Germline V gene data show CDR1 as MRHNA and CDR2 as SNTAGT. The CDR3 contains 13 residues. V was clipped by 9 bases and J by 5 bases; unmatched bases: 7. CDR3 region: CASIGQDENIQYF. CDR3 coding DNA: TGTGCCAGTATTGGACAGGACGAAAACATTCAGTACTTC.

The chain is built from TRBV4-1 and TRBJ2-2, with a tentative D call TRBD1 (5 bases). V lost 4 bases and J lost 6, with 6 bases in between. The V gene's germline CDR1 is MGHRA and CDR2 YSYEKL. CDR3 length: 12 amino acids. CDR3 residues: CASSRRAGELFF. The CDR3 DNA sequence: TGCGCCAGCAGCCGCAGGGCCGGGGAGCTGTTTTTT.

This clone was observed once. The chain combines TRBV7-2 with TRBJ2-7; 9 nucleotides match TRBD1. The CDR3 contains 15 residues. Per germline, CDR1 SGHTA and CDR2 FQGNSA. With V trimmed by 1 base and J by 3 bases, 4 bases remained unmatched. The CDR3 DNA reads TGTGCCAGCAGCTTAGTGGTGACAGGGGGCTACGAGCAGTACTTC. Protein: CASSLVVTGGYEQYF.

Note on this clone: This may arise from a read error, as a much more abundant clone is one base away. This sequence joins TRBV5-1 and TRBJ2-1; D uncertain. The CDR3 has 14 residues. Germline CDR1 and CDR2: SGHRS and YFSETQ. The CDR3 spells CTSSLLVAYNEQFF. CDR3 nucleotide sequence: TGCACCAGCAGCTTGCTGGTGGCTTACAATGAGCAGTTCTTC. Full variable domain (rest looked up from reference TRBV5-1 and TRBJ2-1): KAGVTQTPRYLIKTRGQQVTLSCSPISGHRSVSWYQQTPGQGLQFLFEYFSETQRNKGNFPGRFSGRQFSNSRSEMNVSTLELGDSALYLCTSSLLVAYNEQFFGPGTRLTVL.

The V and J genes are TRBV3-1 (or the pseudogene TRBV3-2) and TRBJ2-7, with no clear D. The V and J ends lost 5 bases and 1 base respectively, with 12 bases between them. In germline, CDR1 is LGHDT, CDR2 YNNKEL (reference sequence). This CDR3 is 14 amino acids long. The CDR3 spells CASSFRVLSYEQYF. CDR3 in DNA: TGTGCCAGCAGCTTCCGGGTCCTTTCCTACGAGCAGTACTTC.

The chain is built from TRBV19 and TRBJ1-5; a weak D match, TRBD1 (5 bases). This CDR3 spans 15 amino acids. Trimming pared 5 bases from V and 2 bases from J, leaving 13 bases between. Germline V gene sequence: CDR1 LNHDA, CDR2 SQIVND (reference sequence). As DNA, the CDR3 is TGTGCCAGTAGTTTGAAGACAGTTGGCAATCAGCCCCAGCATTTT. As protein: CASSLKTVGNQPQHF.

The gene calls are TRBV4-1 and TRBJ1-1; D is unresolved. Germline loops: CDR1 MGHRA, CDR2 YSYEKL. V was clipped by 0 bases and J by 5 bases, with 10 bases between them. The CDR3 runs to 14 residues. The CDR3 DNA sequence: TGCGCCAGCAGCCAAGAAATTCGGGTTACTGAAGCTTTCTTT. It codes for CASSQEIRVTEAFF.

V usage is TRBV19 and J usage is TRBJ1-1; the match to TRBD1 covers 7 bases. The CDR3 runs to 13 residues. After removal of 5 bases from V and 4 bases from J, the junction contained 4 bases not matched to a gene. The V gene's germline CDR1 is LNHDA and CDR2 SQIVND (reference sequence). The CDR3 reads CASSETGITEAFF. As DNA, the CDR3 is TGTGCCAGTAGTGAGACAGGGATCACTGAAGCTTTCTTT.